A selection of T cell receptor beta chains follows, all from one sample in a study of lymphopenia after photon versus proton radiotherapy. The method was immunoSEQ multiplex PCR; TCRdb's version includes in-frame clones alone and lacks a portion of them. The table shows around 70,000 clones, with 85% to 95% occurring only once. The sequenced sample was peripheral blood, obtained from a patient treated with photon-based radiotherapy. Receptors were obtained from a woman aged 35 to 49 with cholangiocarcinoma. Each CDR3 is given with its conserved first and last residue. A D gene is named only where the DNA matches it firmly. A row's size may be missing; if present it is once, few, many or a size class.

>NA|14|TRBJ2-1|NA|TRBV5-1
CASSFQGALWEQFF
TGCGCCAGCAGCTTCCAGGGCGCCCTATGGGAGCAGTTCTTC
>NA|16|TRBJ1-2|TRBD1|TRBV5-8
CASSPSTGSLNYGYTF
TGTGCCAGCAGCCCGTCGACAGGGAGCCTTAACTATGGCTACACCTTC
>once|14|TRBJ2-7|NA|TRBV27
CASSSMGTSYEQYF
TGTGCCAGCAGCTCTATGGGGACCTCCTACGAGCAGTACTTC
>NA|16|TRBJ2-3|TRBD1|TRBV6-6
CASSYGQGVLTDTQYF
TGTGCCAGCAGTTATGGTCAGGGGGTACTCACAGATACGCAGTATTTT
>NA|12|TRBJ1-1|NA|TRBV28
CASSPDFGEAFF
TGTGCCAGCAGTCCCGATTTCGGTGAAGCTTTCTTT
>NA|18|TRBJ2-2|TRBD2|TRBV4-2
CASSQRQLAGKDTGELFF
TGTGCCAGCAGCCAACGTCAACTAGCGGGAAAAGACACCGGGGAGCTGTTTTTT
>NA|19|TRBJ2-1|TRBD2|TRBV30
CAWRVKLAGAGRTYNEQFF
TGTGCCTGGAGGGTAAAACTAGCGGGAGCAGGGAGGACCTACAATGAGCAGTTCTTC
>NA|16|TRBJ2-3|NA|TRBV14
CASSQDRRRGTDTQYF
TGTGCCAGCAGCCAAGATAGGAGGCGGGGCACAGATACGCAGTATTTT
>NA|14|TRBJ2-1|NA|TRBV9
CASSVGRLINEQFF
TGTGCCAGCAGCGTAGGGAGACTTATCAATGAGCAGTTCTTC
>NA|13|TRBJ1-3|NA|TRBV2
CASSGPGGNTIYF
TGTGCCAGCAGCGGACCGGGGGGAAACACCATATATTTT
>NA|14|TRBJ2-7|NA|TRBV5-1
CASRMDSTTYEQYF
TGCGCCAGCAGGATGGACAGCACCACCTACGAGCAGTACTTC
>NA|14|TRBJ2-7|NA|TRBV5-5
CASSSPQKTYEQYF
TGTGCCAGCAGCTCCCCCCAGAAGACCTACGAGCAGTACTTC
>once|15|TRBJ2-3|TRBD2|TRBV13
CASSFFGGAKDTQYF
TGTGCCAGCAGCTTTTTCGGGGGGGCTAAAGATACGCAGTATTTT
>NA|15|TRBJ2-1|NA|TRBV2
CASSEVGGSYNEQFF
TGTGCCAGCAGTGAAGTGGGGGGCTCCTACAATGAGCAGTTCTTC
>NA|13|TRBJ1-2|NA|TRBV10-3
CAISNNRESGRDF
TGTGCCATCAGTAATAACAGGGAAAGCGGCCGGGACTTC
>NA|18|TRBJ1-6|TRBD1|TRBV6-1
CASSANQGVGSYNSPLHF
TGTGCCAGCAGTGCTAACCAGGGGGTCGGATCCTATAATTCACCCCTCCACTTT
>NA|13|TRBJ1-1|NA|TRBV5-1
CASSPVVNTEAFF
TGCGCCAGCAGCCCAGTCGTGAACACTGAAGCTTTCTTT
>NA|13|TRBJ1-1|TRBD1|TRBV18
CASSPTGRTEAFF
TGTGCCAGCTCCCCGACAGGGCGGACTGAAGCTTTCTTT
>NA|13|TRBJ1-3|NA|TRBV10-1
CASSSSAGNTIYF
TGCGCCAGCAGTTCAAGCGCTGGAAACACCATATATTTT
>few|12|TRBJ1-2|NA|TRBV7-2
CASSDRSYGYTF
TGTGCCAGCAGCGATAGAAGCTATGGCTACACCTTC
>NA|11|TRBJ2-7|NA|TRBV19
CASLAGNEQYF
TGTGCCAGTCTGGCAGGGAACGAGCAGTACTTC
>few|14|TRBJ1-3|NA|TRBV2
CASSGQSSGNTIYF
TGTGCCAGCAGTGGGCAGAGCTCTGGAAACACCATATATTTT
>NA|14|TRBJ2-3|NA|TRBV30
CAWSVLSHTDTQYF
TGTGCCTGGAGTGTTCTAAGTCACACAGATACGCAGTATTTT
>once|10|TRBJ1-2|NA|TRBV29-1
CSVGGYGYTF
TGCAGCGTTGGAGGGTATGGCTACACCTTC